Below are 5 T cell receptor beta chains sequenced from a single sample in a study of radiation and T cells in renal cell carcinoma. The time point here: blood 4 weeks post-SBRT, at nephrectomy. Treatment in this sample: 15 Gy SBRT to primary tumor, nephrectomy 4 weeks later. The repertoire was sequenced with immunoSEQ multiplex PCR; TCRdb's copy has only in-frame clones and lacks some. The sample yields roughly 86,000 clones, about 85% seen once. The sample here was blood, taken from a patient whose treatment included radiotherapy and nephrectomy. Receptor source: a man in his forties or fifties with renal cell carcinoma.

CDR3 bases: TGTGCCAGCAGACCGACTAGCCTAAGAAACCTTAGCACAGATACGCAGTATTTT. Its translation is CASRPTSLRNLSTDTQYF. The J gene is TRBJ2-3, the V gene TRBV7-9; 7 bases are shared with TRBD2. Trimming cost V 6 bases and J 0 bases; bases outside gene matches: 15. Germline CDR1 SEHNR, CDR2 FQNEAQ (reference sequence). This CDR3 has 18 residues.

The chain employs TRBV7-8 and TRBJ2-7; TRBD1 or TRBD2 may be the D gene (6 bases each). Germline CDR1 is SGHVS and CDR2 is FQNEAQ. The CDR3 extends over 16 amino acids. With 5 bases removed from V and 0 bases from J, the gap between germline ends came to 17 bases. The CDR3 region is CASSPKAGQRSYEQYF. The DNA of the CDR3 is TGTGCCAGCAGCCCCAAGGCGGGACAACGCTCCTACGAGCAGTACTTC.

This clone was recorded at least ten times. The CDR3 DNA follows: TGTGCCAGCAGCTTGGAGACAGAAGACGAGCAGTACTTC. This gives the protein CASSLETEDEQYF. The chain couples TRBV5-4 to TRBJ2-7; possible D gene TRBD1, 5 bases. Trimming stripped 0 bases from V and 5 bases from J, with 9 bases between. CDR3 size: 13 residues. The V gene's germline CDR1 is SGHNT and CDR2 YYREEE (reference sequence).

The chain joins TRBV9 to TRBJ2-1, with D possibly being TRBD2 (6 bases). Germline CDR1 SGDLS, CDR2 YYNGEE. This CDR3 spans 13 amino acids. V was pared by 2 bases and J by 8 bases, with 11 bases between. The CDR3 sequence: CASSVGGLDEQFF. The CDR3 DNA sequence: TGTGCCAGCAGCGTTGGAGGGCTGGATGAGCAGTTCTTC. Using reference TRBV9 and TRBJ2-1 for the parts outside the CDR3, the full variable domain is DSGVTQTPKHLITATGQRVTLRCSPRSGDLSVYWYQQSLDQGLQFLIQYYNGEERAKGNILERFSAQQFPDLHSELNLSSLELGDSALYFCASSVGGLDEQFFGPGTRLTVL.

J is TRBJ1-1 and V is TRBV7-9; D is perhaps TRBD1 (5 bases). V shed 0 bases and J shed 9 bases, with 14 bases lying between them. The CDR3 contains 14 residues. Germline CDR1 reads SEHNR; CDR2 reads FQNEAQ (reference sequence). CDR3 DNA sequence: TGTGCCAGCAGCTTAGCCTGGACATCCAGTCAAGCTTTCTTT. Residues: CASSLAWTSSQAFF.